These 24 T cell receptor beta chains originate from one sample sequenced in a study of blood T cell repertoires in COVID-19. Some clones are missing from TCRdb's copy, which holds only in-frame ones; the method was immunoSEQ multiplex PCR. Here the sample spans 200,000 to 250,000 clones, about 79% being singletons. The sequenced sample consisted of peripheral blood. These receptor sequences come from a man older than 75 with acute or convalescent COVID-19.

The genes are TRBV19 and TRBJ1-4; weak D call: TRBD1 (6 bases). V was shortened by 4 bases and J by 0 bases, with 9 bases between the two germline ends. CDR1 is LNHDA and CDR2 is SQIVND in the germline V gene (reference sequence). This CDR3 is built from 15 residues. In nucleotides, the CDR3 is TGTGCCAGTAGTACTCGACAGGCAACTAATGAAAAACTGTTTTTT. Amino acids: CASSTRQATNEKLFF.

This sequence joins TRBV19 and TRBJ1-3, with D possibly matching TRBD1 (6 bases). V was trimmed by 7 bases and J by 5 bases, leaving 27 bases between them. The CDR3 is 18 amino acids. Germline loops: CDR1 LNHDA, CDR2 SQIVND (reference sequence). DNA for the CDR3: TGTGCCAGTACTCTCTTTAACCGGGACACCGAAGCCCGAAACACCATATATTTT. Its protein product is CASTLFNRDTEARNTIYF.

CDR3: CASSRRASGTKNNEQFF. In nucleotides, the CDR3 is TGTGCCAGCAGCCGCCGTGCCTCCGGGACTAAAAACAATGAGCAGTTCTTC. The V gene is TRBV4-2, the J gene TRBJ2-1; 7 bases are shared with TRBD2. Unmatched junction bases numbered 14, after V lost 4 bases and J lost 5 bases. The CDR3 totals 17 residues. Germline CDR1 reads LGHNA; CDR2 reads YNFKEQ.

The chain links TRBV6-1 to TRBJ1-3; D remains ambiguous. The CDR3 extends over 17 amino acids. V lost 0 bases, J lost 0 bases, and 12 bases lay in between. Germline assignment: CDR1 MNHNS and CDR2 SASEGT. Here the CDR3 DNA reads TGTGCCAGCAGTGAAGCCCATACGCCCAGCTCTGGAAACACCATATATTTT. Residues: CASSEAHTPSSGNTIYF.

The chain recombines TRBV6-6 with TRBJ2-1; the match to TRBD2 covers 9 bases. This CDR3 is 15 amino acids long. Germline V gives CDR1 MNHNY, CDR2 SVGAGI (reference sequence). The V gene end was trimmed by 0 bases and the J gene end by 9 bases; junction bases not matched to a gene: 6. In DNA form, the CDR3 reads TGTGCCAGCAGTTACTCGTTCCAGCGGGAGGCTGAGCAGTTCTTC. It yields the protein CASSYSFQREAEQFF.

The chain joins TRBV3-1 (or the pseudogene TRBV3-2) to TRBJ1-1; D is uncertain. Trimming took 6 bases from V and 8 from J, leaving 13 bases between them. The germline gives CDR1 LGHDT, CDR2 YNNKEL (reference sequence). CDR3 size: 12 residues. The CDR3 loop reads CASSRSSGEAFF. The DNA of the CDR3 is TGTGCCAGCAGTCGCTCATCGGGGGAAGCTTTCTTT.

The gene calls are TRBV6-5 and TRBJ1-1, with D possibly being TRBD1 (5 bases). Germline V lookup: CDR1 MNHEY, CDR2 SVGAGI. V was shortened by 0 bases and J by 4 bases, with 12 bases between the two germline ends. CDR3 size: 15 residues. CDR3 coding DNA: TGTGCCAGCAGTTACTCGTGGCAGGGCTTCACTGAAGCTTTCTTT. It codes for CASSYSWQGFTEAFF.

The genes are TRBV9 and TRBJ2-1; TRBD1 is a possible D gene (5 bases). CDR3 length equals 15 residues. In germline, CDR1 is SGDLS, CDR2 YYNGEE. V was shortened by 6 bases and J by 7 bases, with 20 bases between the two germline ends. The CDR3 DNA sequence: TGTGCCAGCACCCCTTGGACATCGGGTCGGAATGAGCAGTTCTTC. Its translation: CASTPWTSGRNEQFF.

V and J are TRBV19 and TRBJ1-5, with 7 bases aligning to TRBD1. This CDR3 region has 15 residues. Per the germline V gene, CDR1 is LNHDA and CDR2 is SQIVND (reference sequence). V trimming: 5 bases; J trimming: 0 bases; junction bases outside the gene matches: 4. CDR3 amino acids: CASSWGQNSNQPQHF. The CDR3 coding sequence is TGTGCCAGTAGTTGGGGACAGAATAGCAATCAGCCCCAGCATTTT.

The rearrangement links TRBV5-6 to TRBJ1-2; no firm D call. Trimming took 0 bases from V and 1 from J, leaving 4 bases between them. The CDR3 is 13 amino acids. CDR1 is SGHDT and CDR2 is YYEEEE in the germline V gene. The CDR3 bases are TGTGCCAGCAGCTTGGATAGTAACTATGGCTACACCTTC. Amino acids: CASSLDSNYGYTF.

CDR3 in amino acids: CATSDPLAPTNEQFF. The CDR3 coding sequence is TGTGCCACCAGTGACCCCCTAGCGCCAACCAATGAGCAGTTCTTC. This sequence joins TRBV24-1 and TRBJ2-1; a weak D match, TRBD2 (6 bases). Trimming took off 4 bases at V and 6 bases at J, with 15 bases between the two ends. Per the germline V gene, CDR1 is KGHDR and CDR2 is SFDVKD. The CDR3 totals 15 residues.

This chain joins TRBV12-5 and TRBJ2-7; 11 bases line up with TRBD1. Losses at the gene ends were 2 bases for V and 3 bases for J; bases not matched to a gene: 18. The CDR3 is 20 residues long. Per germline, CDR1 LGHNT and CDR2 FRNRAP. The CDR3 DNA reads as TGTGCTAGTGGTTTGCCACAAGGTGGGACAGGGGGTGTACTTTTCTACGAGCAGTACTTC. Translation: CASGLPQGGTGGVLFYEQYF.

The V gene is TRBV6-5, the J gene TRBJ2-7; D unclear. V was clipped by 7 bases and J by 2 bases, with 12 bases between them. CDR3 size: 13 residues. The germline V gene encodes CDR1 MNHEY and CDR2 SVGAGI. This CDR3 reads CASTPVAAYEQYF. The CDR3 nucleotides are TGTGCCAGCACCCCCGTGGCAGCCTACGAGCAGTACTTC.

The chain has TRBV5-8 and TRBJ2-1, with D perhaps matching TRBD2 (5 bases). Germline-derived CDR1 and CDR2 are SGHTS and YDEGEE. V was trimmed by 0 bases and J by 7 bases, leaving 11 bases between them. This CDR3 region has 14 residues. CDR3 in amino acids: CASSLEGVRNEQFF. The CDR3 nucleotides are TGTGCCAGCAGCTTGGAGGGAGTGAGAAATGAGCAGTTCTTC.

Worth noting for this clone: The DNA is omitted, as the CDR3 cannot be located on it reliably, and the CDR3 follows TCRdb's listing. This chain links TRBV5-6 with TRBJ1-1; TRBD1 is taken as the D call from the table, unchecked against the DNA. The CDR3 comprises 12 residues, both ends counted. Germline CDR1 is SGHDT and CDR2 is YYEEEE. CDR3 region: CASSFGQGAMVF.

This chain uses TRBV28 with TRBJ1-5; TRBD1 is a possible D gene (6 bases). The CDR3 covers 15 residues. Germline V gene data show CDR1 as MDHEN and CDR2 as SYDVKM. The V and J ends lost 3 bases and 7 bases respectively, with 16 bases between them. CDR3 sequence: CASSFRGPRGQPQHF. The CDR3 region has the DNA TGTGCCAGCAGTTTCAGGGGACCGAGGGGCCAGCCCCAGCATTTT. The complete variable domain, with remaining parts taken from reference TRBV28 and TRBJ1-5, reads DVKVTQSSRYLVKRTGEKVFLECVQDMDHENMFWYRQDPGLGLRLIYFSYDVKMKEKGDIPEGYSVSREKKERFSLILESASTNQTSMYLCASSFRGPRGQPQHFGDGTRLSIL.

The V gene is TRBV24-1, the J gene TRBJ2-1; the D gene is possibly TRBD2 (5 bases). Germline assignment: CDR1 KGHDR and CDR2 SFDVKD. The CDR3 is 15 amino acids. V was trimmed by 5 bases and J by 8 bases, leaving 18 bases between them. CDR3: CATSALAGSIYEQFF. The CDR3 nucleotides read TGTGCCACCAGTGCCCTAGCTGGGAGTATATATGAGCAGTTCTTC.

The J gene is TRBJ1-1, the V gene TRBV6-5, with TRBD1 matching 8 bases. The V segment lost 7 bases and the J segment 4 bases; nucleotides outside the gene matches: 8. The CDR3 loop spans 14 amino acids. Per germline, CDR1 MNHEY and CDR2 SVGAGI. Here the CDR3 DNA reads TGTGCCAGCAATACTGCGGGGACAGGCACTGAAGCTTTCTTT. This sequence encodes CASNTAGTGTEAFF.

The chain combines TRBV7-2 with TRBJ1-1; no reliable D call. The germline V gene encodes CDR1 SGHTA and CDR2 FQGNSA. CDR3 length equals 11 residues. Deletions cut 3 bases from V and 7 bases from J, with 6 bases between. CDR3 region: CASSFGFEAFF. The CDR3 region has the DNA TGTGCCAGCAGCTTTGGCTTTGAAGCTTTCTTT.

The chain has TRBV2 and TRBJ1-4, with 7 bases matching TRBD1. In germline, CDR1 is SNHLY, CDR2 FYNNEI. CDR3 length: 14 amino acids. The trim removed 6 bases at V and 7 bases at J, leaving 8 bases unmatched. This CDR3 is CASSKTGNSEKLFF. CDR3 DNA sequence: TGTGCCAGCAGCAAGACAGGGAATAGTGAAAAACTGTTTTTT.

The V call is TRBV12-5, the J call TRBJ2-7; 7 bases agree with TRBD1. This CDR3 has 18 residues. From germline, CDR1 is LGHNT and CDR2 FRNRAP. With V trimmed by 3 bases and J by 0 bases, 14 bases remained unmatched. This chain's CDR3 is CASGFRAASGTASYEQYF. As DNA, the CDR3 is TGTGCTAGTGGTTTTCGAGCGGCTTCTGGGACAGCCTCCTACGAGCAGTACTTC. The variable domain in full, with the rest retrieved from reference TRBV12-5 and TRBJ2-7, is DARVTQTPRHKVTEMGQEVTMRCQPILGHNTVFWYRQTMMQGLELLAYFRNRAPLDDSGMPKDRFSAEMPDATLATLKIQPSEPRDSAVYFCASGFRAASGTASYEQYFGPGTRLTVT.

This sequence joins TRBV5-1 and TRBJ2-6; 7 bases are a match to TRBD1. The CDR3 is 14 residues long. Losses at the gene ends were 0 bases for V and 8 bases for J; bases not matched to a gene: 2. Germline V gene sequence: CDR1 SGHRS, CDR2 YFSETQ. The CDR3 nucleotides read TGCGCCAGCAGCTTGGAGGGGGCGACCAACGTCCTGACTTTC. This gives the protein CASSLEGATNVLTF.

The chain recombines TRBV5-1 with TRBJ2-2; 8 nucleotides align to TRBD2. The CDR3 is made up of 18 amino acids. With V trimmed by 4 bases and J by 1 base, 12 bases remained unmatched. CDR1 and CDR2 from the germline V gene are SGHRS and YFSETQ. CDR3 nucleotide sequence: TGCGCCAGCAGCCCGGGAGGGCAGACTGTTAAGAACACCGGGGAGCTGTTTTTT. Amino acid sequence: CASSPGGQTVKNTGELFF. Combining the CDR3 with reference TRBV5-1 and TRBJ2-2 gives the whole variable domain KAGVTQTPRYLIKTRGQQVTLSCSPISGHRSVSWYQQTPGQGLQFLFEYFSETQRNKGNFPGRFSGRQFSNSRSEMNVSTLELGDSALYLCASSPGGQTVKNTGELFFGEGSRLTVL.

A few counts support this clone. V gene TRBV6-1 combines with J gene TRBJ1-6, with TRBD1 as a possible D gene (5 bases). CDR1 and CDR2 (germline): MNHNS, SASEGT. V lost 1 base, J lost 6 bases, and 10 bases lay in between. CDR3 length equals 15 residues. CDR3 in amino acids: CASSEDNRFNSPLHF. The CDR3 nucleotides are TGTGCCAGCAGTGAAGACAACAGGTTTAATTCACCCCTCCACTTT.